This T cell receptor (beta chain) appears in the sequencing data of a study of spatial heterogeneity in lung cancer. Findings of the study overall: Ubiquitous expanded tumor TCRs appeared in blood more at resection than follow-up.

Germline lookup yields CDR1 SGDLS and CDR2 YYNGEE. This CDR3 has 17 amino acids. V was clipped by 4 bases and J by 7 bases; unmatched bases: 12. Ten or more counts support this clonotype. Its specificity is unknown. One entry per CDR3 protein, called by TCRdb with MiXCR from the 5' RACE reads. Of some 83,000 distinct CDR3 sequences detected, approximately 21% appear once; the ten largest clones hold roughly 6.2%. Indicated time point: sample taken at primary tumor resection. No cells were sorted before sequencing. The whole RNA sequenced was extracted from tumor, nontumor lung or frozen PBMC. This specimen was PBMCs, taken at surgery. The rearrangement links TRBV9 to TRBJ2-1, with TRBD2 matching 12 bases. The origin of this receptor is a male donor with early-stage non-small cell lung cancer. CDR3 loop: CASSPARLAGVDNEQFF. In DNA, the CDR3 is TGTGCCAGCAGCCCCGCCCGACTAGCGGGAGTAGATAATGAGCAGTTCTTC.